This T cell receptor (beta chain) appears in the sequencing data of a study of graft-versus-host responses after intestinal transplantation. In germline, CDR1 is SNHLY, CDR2 FYNNEI. The CDR3 length is 14 residues. The V end was cut by 3 bases, the J end by 0 bases, with 9 bases between. Only in-frame clones appear in the TCRdb table, and some are missing; sequencing was by immunoSEQ multiplex PCR. Among about 90,000 clones listed, roughly nine tenths were seen once. As regards this clone: Its matching antigen is unknown.

This sequence was found in a human donor who received an intestinal transplant. Sample: unstimulated CD8+ T cells sorted from spleen or lymph node cells, taken before intestinal transplant. The chain employs TRBV2 and TRBJ2-7, with D unclear. The CDR3 here is CASSEGLGSYEQYF. The CDR3 DNA reads TGTGCCAGCAGTGAGGGCCTGGGCTCCTACGAGCAGTACTTC.